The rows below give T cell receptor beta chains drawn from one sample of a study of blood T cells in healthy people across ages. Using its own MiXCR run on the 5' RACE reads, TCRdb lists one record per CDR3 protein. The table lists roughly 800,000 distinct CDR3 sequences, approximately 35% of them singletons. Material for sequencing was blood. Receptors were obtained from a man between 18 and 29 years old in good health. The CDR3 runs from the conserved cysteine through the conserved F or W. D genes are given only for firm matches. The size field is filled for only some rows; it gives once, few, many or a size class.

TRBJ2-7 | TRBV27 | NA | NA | CASSLSVGRTYEQYF | TGTGCCAGCAGTTTATCGGTCGGCAGAACCTACGAGCAGTACTTC
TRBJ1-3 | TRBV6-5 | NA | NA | CASSYLADSGNTIYF | TGTGCCAGCAGTTACCTGGCAGACTCTGGAAACACCATATATTTT
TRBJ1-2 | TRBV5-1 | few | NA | CASSLEVSKPYGYTF | TGCGCCAGCAGCTTGGAGGTCAGCAAGCCCTATGGCTACACCTTC
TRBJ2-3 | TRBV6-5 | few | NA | CASSPPPRDTQYF | TGTGCCAGCAGCCCGCCGCCTAGGGATACGCAGTATTTT
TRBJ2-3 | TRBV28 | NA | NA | CASSAPGLTDTQYF | TGTGCCAGCAGTGCACCAGGGCTCACAGATACGCAGTATTTT
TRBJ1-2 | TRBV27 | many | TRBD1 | CASRKAGQGGYGYTF | TGTGCCAGCAGGAAGGCGGGTCAGGGGGGCTATGGCTACACCTTC
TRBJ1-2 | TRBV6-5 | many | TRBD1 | CASKLGQSYGYTF | TGTGCCAGCAAATTGGGACAGAGCTATGGCTACACCTTC
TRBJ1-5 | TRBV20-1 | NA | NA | CSARDPSNQPQHF | TGCAGTGCTAGAGATCCCAGCAATCAGCCCCAGCATTTT
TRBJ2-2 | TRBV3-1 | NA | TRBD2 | CASSQGPGQGGTRELFF | TGTGCCAGCAGCCAAGGCCCGGGTCAGGGAGGGACCAGGGAGCTGTTTTTT
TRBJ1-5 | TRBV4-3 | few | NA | CASSQDGYQPQHF | TGCGCCAGCAGCCAAGACGGTTATCAGCCCCAGCATTTT
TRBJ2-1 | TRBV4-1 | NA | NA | CASSQDPLYNEQFF | TGCGCCAGCAGCCAAGATCCATTATACAATGAGCAGTTCTTC
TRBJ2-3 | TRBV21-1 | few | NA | CASSTRGQGKADTQYF | TGTGCCAGCAGCACCCGAGGACAGGGGAAAGCAGATACGCAGTATTTT
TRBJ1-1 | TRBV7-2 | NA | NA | CASSLVFRQNTEAFF | TGTGCCAGCAGCTTAGTGTTCAGGCAGAACACTGAAGCTTTCTTT
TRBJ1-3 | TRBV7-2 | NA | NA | CASSVEPGNTIYF | TGTGCCAGCAGCGTAGAGCCTGGAAACACCATATATTTT
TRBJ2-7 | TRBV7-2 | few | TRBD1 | CASSQTRDRSSYEQYF | TGTGCCAGCAGCCAAACCCGGGACAGGAGCTCCTACGAGCAGTACTTC
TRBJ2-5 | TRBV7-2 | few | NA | CASSLGLVLAETQYF | TGTGCCAGCAGCTTAGGCCTCGTCTTAGCGGAGACCCAGTACTTC
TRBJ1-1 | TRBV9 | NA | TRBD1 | CASSVAVQGYTEAFF | TGTGCCAGCAGTGTGGCCGTACAGGGGTACACTGAAGCTTTCTTT
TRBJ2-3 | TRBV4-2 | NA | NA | CASSQGLGNTQYF | TGTGCCAGCAGCCAAGGCCTGGGAAATACGCAGTATTTT
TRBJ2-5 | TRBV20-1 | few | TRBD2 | CSAPAGGKQETQYF | TGCAGTGCACCAGCGGGGGGGAAGCAAGAGACCCAGTACTTC
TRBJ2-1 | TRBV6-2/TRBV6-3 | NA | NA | CASTRLDSYNEQFF | TGTGCCAGCACCCGGCTTGATTCCTACAATGAGCAGTTCTTC
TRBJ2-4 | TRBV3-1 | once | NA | CASEERNIQYF | TGTGCCAGCGAGGAAAGAAACATTCAGTACTTC
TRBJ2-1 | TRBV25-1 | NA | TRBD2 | CAGSLAGGYNEQFF | TGTGCCGGCTCCCTAGCGGGGGGGTACAATGAGCAGTTCTTC
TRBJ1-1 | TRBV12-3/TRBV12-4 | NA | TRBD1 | CASSFTQGRGNTEAFF | TGTGCCAGCAGTTTCACACAGGGGCGCGGGAACACTGAAGCTTTCTTT
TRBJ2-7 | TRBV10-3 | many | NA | CAISGETSYEQYF | TGTGCCATCAGTGGGGAGACATCCTACGAGCAGTACTTC
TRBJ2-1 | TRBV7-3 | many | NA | CASSPDGNNEQFF | TGTGCCAGCAGCCCGGATGGTAACAATGAGCAGTTCTTC
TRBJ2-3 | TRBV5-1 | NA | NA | CASSFPGGQTDTQYF | TGCGCCAGCAGCTTCCCCGGGGGGCAAACAGATACGCAGTATTTT
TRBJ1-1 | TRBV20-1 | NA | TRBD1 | CSARTGPNTEAFF | TGCAGTGCTAGGACAGGGCCTAACACTGAAGCTTTCTTT
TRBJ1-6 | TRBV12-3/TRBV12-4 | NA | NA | CASRGDVSSYNSPLHF | TGTGCCAGCAGGGGGGACGTAAGCTCCTATAATTCACCCCTCCACTTT
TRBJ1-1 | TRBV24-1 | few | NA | CATSDPNNGDTEAFF | TGTGCCACCAGTGACCCGAATAATGGGGACACTGAAGCTTTCTTT
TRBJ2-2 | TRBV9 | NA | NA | CASSVAVGTNTGELFF | TGTGCCAGCAGCGTGGCCGTAGGCACAAACACCGGGGAGCTGTTTTTT
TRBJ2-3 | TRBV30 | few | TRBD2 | CAVGRGGASTDTQYF | TGTGCCGTAGGGCGCGGGGGGGCAAGCACAGATACGCAGTATTTT
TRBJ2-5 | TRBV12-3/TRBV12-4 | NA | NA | CASTQTLYEQYF | TGTGCCAGCACCCAAACCTTGTATGAGCAGTACTTC
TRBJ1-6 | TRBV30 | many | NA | CAWSRPYNSPLHF | TGTGCCTGGAGTCGTCCCTATAATTCACCCCTCCACTTT
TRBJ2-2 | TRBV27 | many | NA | CASSSGGNTGELFF | TGTGCCAGCAGTTCAGGTGGGAACACCGGGGAGCTGTTTTTT